This TCR beta chain was retrieved from a study of T cells in Graves' hyperthyroidism and ophthalmopathy. General study findings and limits: Within blood appeared most thyroid clonotypes that had expanded above 0.001. Ophthalmopathy, which appeared later, was predicted by the model a median approximately six months before onset.

As regards this clonotype: Its target is not known.

The investigators amplified TCR beta CDR3 regions from RNA transcripts. During a first-round RT-PCR of the TCR CDR3, the HTBI primer set was used. Using its own MiXCR run on the multiplex PCR reads, TCRdb lists one record per CDR3 protein. The top ten clones hold 31% of a sample with over 700,000 distinct CDR3 sequences, just over 35% of them seen once. CDR3 length: 17 amino acids. Trimming cost V 2 bases and J 5 bases; bases outside gene matches: 14. Diagnosis relied on clinical symptoms, serum thyroxine and TRAb, thyroid ultrasound and orbital computed tomography. The receptor was derived from a woman aged 40 to 49 with Graves' hyperthyroidism. This chain joins TRBV12-3 or TRBV12-4 and TRBJ2-7; 8 bases fit TRBD2. The material sequenced was blood. The CDR3 DNA reads as TGTGCCAGCAGTTTAAGAGGTGGGGGACTAGAGCAGCACGAGCAGTACTTC. Its protein is CASSLRGGGLEQHEQYF.